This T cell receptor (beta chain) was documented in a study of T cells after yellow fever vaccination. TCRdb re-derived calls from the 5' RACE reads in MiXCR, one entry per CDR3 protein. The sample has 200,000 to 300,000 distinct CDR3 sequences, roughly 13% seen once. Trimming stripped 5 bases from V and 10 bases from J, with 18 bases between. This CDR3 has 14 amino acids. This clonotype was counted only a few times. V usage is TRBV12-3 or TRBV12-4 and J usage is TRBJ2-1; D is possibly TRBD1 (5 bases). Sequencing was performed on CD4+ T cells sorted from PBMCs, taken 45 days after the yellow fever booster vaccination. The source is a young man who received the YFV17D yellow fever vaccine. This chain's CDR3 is CASSSWLQGSEQFF. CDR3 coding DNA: TGTGCCAGCAGTAGCTGGCTGCAGGGCAGCGAGCAGTTCTTC.